This is a list of T cell receptor beta chains from one sample in a study of PD-1 blockade in classical Hodgkin lymphoma. The protocol was immunoSEQ multiplex PCR, while the TCRdb copy is restricted to in-frame clones and leaves out a portion. Among about 58,000 clones listed, approximately 90% were seen once. This specimen consisted of peripheral blood mononuclear cells (PBMCs), obtained before the second cycle of nivolumab. The source is a human donor with classical Hodgkin lymphoma. CDR3s include the opening cysteine and the closing phenylalanine or tryptophan. D genes are given only for firm matches. The size entry is marked missing in some rows and otherwise reads once, few, many or a size class.

d_gene	abundance	v_gene	j_gene	CDR3nt	CDR3aa
.	.	TRBV15	TRBJ1-2	TGTGCCACCAGCAGAGTTTGGTTCAGGGTGGAGTCCCTAAACTATGGCTACACCTTC	CATSRVWFRVESLNYGYTF
.	.	TRBV5-6	TRBJ1-1	TGTGCCAGCAGCTTTATCCAGGGTAGGACTGAAGCTTTCTTT	CASSFIQGRTEAFF
TRBD2	.	TRBV18	TRBJ2-5	TGTGCCAGCTCAGCGACTAGAGCGGGGGCAGCCACCCTCGGGGAGACCCAGTACTTC	CASSATRAGAATLGETQYF
TRBD2	once	TRBV5-1	TRBJ2-7	TGCGCCAGCAGCATGACTAGCGGGGTAACCTACGAGCAGTACTTC	CASSMTSGVTYEQYF
.	.	TRBV12-5	TRBJ1-1	TGTGCTAGTGGTAGTGGATTAGGACACCCGAACACTGAAGCTTTCTTT	CASGSGLGHPNTEAFF
.	few	TRBV30	TRBJ2-3	TGTGCCTGGGAGGAGGTCTCTAGCACAGATACGCAGTATTTT	CAWEEVSSTDTQYF
.	once	TRBV5-1	TRBJ2-2	TGCGCCAGCAGCCTGGCCCTTACCGGGGAGCTGTTTTTT	CASSLALTGELFF
.	.	TRBV11-2	TRBJ2-5	TGTGCCAGCAGCTTAGACTTTCAAGAGACCCAGTACTTC	CASSLDFQETQYF
.	.	TRBV18	TRBJ1-2	TGTGCCAGCTCACCTAGGAGGGAGGACTATGGCTACACCTTC	CASSPRREDYGYTF
.	few	TRBV6-5	TRBJ1-4	TGTGCCAGCAGTTACAAGCGGGACGGTGAAAAACTGTTTTTT	CASSYKRDGEKLFF
.	.	TRBV19	TRBJ1-2	TGTGCCAGTAGCCCCATACTGGTCTATGGCTACACCTTC	CASSPILVYGYTF
.	once	TRBV27	TRBJ1-5	TGTGCCAGCAGTTTATCAGGGTCGGGTCAGCCCCAGCATTTT	CASSLSGSGQPQHF
TRBD1	.	TRBV7-6	TRBJ1-5	TGTGCCAGCAGCGCAGGGGGCGGAAATCAGCCCCAGCATTTT	CASSAGGGNQPQHF
TRBD2	.	TRBV4-3	TRBJ2-3	TGCGCCAGCAGCCCAATGGACGCGGGGGAGTTATCTAGCACAGATACGCAGTATTTT	CASSPMDAGELSSTDTQYF
TRBD2	once	TRBV2	TRBJ2-1	TGTGCCAGCAGCTCGGGACTAGCGAATGAGCAGTTCTTC	CASSSGLANEQFF
.	.	TRBV27	TRBJ2-3	TGTGCCAGCAGTTTGCGTACAGTAAACACAGATACGCAGTATTTT	CASSLRTVNTDTQYF
.	.	TRBV2	TRBJ2-6	TGTGCCAGCAGTGATCCCGCTGGGGCCAACGTCCTGACTTTC	CASSDPAGANVLTF
.	.	TRBV6-5	TRBJ1-1	TGTGCCAGCAGCCAACAGGGTTCAGAAACTGAAGCTTTCTTT	CASSQQGSETEAFF
.	.	TRBV27	TRBJ2-2	TGTGCCAGCAGTTCACGAGGATCGGACACCGGGGAGCTGTTTTTT	CASSSRGSDTGELFF
.	.	TRBV7-3	TRBJ1-6	TGTGCCAGCAGCGCCCTCGGGGCAACCTCCTATAATTCACCCCTCCACTTT	CASSALGATSYNSPLHF
TRBD1	.	TRBV6-5	TRBJ1-3	TGTGCCAGCAGGGACGGACAGGTTCGAAACACCATATATTTT	CASRDGQVRNTIYF
TRBD2	.	TRBV27	TRBJ2-7	TGTGCCAGCAGTCCTCAGACTAGCGGGGGCTCCCTCTACGAGCAGTACTTC	CASSPQTSGGSLYEQYF
.	few	TRBV27	TRBJ2-2	TGTGCCAGCAGTTGGGGGAAAGGCGCCGGGGAGCTGTTTTTT	CASSWGKGAGELFF